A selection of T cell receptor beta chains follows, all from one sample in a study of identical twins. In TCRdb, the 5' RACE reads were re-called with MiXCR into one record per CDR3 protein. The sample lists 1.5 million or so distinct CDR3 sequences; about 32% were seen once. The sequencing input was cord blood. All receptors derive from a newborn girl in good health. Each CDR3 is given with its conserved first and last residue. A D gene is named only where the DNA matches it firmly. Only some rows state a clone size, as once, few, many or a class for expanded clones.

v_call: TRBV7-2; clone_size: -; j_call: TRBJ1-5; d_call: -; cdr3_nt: TGTGCCAGCGGCTTAGGGTCCGGGAAGACCCAGCATTTT; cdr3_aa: CASGLGSGKTQHF
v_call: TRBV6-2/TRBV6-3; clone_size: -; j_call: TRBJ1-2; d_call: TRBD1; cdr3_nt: TGTGCCATCGGACAGGAGAGGGGCTACACCTTC; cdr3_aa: CAIGQERGYTF
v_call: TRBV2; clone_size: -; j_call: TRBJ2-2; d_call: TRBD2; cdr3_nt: TGTGCCAGCAGAGGACTAGCGGGGGGTGCCGGGGAGCTGTTTTTT; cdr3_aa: CASRGLAGGAGELFF
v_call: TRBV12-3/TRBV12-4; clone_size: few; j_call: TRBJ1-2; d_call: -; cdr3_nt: TGTGCCAGCAGCGCAGGGTGGGCTTTCTATGGCTACACCTTC; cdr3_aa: CASSAGWAFYGYTF
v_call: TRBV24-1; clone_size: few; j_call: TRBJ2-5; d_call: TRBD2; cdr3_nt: TGTGCCACCAGTGAGGGTAGCGGGGGTCTGTCTGAGCAGTACTTC; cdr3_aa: CATSEGSGGLSEQYF
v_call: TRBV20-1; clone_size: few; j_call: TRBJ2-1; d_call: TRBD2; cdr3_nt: TGCAGTGCTACCCAGCGGGAAACCTACAATGAGCAGTTCTTC; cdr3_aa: CSATQRETYNEQFF
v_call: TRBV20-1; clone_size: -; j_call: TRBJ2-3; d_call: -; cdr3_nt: TGCAGTGCCCCCGCGTGGGGGAAGACTGGCACAGATACGCAGTATTTT; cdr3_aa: CSAPAWGKTGTDTQYF
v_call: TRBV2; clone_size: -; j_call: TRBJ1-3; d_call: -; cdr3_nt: TGTGCCAGCAGCGCATGTTTGGACGGGGCGACGGTCTCTGGAAACACCATATATTTT; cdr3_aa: CASSACLDGATVSGNTIYF
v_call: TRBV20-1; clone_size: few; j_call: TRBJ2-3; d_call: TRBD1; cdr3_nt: TGCAGTGCTAGAGTGGGACAGGGGACGGGACGAGATACGCAGTATTTT; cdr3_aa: CSARVGQGTGRDTQYF
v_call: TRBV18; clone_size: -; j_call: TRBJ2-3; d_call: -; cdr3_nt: TGTGCCAGCTCACCACAACAGGCCACAGATACGCAGTATTTT; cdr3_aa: CASSPQQATDTQYF
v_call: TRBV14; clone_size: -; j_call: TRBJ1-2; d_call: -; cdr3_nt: TGTGCCAGCAGCCCTCGACGGATCTATGGCTACACCTTC; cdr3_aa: CASSPRRIYGYTF
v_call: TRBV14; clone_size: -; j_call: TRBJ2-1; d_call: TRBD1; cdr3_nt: TGTGCCAGCAGCCAAGACATCCTATCCAGGGGGGAGCAGTTCTTC; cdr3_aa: CASSQDILSRGEQFF
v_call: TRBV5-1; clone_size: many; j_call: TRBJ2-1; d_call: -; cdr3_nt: TGCGCCAGCAGCTCAAACCGTCTAGTCTCCTACAATGAGCAGTTCTTC; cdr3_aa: CASSSNRLVSYNEQFF
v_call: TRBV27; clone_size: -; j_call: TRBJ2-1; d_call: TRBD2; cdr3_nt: TGTGCCAGCAGTTTATGGGGGGTAGCGGGACCCTACAATGAGCAGTTCTTC; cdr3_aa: CASSLWGVAGPYNEQFF
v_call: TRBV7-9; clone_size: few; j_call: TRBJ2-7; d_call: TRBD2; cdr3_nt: TGTGCCAGCGGGGCTAGCGGACACAATGAGCAGTACTTC; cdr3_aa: CASGASGHNEQYF
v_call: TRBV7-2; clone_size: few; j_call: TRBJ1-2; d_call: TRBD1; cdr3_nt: TGTGCCAGCAGCCCGAGGACAGGTCCGATTGGCTACACCTTC; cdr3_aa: CASSPRTGPIGYTF
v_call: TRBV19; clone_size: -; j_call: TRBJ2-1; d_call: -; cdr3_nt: TGTGCCAGTAGTATTCTCGTGGGGTCCTACAATGAGCAGTTCTTC; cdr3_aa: CASSILVGSYNEQFF
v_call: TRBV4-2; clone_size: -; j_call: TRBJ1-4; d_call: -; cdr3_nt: TGTGCCAGCAGCCAAGGGGACACAACTAATGAAAAACTGTTTTTT; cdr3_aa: CASSQGDTTNEKLFF